What follows are 31 T cell receptor beta chains derived from one specimen sequenced in a study of T-cell reconstitution after alpha-beta-depleted transplantation in children. A library of TCRbeta sequences, prepared with unique molecular identifiers, was generated. MiXCR was run by TCRdb on the PCR reads, yielding one entry per CDR3 protein. The table records 250,000 to 350,000 distinct CDR3 sequences, around 25% of them present only once. The sample consisted of PBMCs, mostly from graft donor cells, taken 180 days after TCRalphabeta/CD19-depleted stem cell transplant. These receptors all stem from a male patient between 10 and 17 years old who had a stem cell transplant for acute lymphoblastic leukemia, so the T cells may come from the graft donor.

This clonotype has only a few counts. The genes are TRBV21-1 and TRBJ2-2. TRBV21-1 constitutes a pseudogene. The CDR3 loop spans 15 amino acids. In DNA, the CDR3 is TGTGCCAGCAGCATATCGACCGAGAACACCGGGGAGCTGTTTTTT. The encoded protein is CASSISTENTGELFF.

There are many counts of this clonotype. This chain joins TRBV7-9 and TRBJ1-4; TRBD1 matches 9 bases. V shed 1 base, J shed 2 bases, and the junction held 2 bases outside the gene matches. The length of the CDR3 is 16 residues. CDR1 and CDR2 (germline): SEHNR, FQNEAQ (reference sequence). CDR3 amino acids: CASSLDGQGTNEKLFF. CDR3 coding DNA: TGTGCCAGCAGCTTAGATGGACAGGGGACTAATGAAAAACTGTTTTTT.

This clonotype was seen more than once but under ten times. The chain uses TRBV6-5 and TRBJ2-7; D is perhaps TRBD1 or TRBD2 (6 bases each). CDR3 size: 14 residues. The ends were cut back, 6 bases at V and 3 bases at J, with 15 bases in the middle. Germline lookup yields CDR1 MNHEY and CDR2 SVGAGI. The CDR3 DNA reads as TGTGCCAGCAGCTACGGGGGCGAGGGCTACGAGCAGTACTTC. Encoded protein: CASSYGGEGYEQYF.

This clonotype was picked up many times. The rearrangement joins TRBV7-2 to TRBJ2-1, with 11 bases that match TRBD2. The CDR3 runs to 14 residues. Germline V lookup: CDR1 SGHTA, CDR2 FQGNSA. V gave up 2 bases and J gave up 8 bases; unmatched junction bases: 2. The CDR3 nucleotides read TGTGCCAGCAGCTTAACTAGCGGGAGTGATGAGCAGTTCTTC. This sequence encodes CASSLTSGSDEQFF.

This clonotype was counted between two and nine times. The rearrangement links TRBV10-3 to TRBJ1-1; D gene unclear. The CDR3 loop spans 16 amino acids. The V gene lost 0 bases and the J gene lost 0 bases, with 11 bases spanning the gap. CDR1 and CDR2 (germline): ENHRY, SYGVKD. Written as DNA, the CDR3 is TGTGCCATCAGTGAGTCGTGGGCAGAGATGAACACTGAAGCTTTCTTT. This translates into CAISESWAEMNTEAFF.

This clonotype was seen a few times. V usage is TRBV5-6 and J usage is TRBJ1-2, with 8 bases that match TRBD1. V shed 2 bases, J shed 8 bases, and the junction held 11 bases outside the gene matches. CDR1 is SGHDT and CDR2 is YYEEEE in the germline V gene. CDR3 size: 15 residues. For the CDR3, the DNA is TGTGCCAGCAGCTTTCCTTTGCAGGGGGCTCGGGGCTACACCTTC. Amino acids: CASSFPLQGARGYTF.

DNA of the CDR3: TGCAGTGCTAGAGATCAACAGGGGGCCCGAGGGGTTGGCTACACCTTC. This gives the protein CSARDQQGARGVGYTF. The J gene is TRBJ1-2, the V gene TRBV20-1; 9 bases match TRBD1. This CDR3 is built from 16 residues. Trimming at V came to 0 bases and at J to 7 bases, leaving 12 bases not matched to a gene. Looked up from germline, CDR1 is DFQATT and CDR2 is SNEGSKA (reference sequence).

The rearrangement links TRBV27 to TRBJ2-2; TRBD2 matches at 7 bases. The CDR3 is 17 residues long. Looked up from germline, CDR1 is MNHEY and CDR2 is SMNVEV (reference sequence). V lost 7 bases, J lost 7 bases, and 18 bases stayed unmatched. The CDR3 is CASTFQLAPRWGGELFF. The CDR3 bases are TGTGCCAGCACGTTTCAACTAGCGCCGCGTTGGGGCGGGGAGCTGTTTTTT.

This chain links TRBV4-1 with TRBJ2-7; 15 positions match TRBD2. CDR3 size: 19 residues. The V and J ends lost 1 base and 3 bases, in that order; junction bases with no gene match: 10. CDR1 is MGHRA and CDR2 is YSYEKL in the germline V gene. The chain's CDR3 is CASSQVGLAGGRVSYEQYF. CDR3 sequence (DNA): TGCGCCAGCAGCCAAGTTGGACTAGCGGGAGGGAGGGTGAGCTACGAGCAGTACTTC.

There are a few counts of this clonotype. The chain links TRBV6-1 to TRBJ2-7; TRBD2 aligns across 9 bases. The CDR3 is 13 residues long. The V gene's germline CDR1 is MNHNS and CDR2 SASEGT. V was clipped by 7 bases and J by 12 bases; unmatched bases: 13. The CDR3 reads CASIGAGGLGTYF. The CDR3 bases are TGTGCCAGCATTGGCGCGGGAGGGCTGGGAACGTACTTC.

This clonotype has ten or more counts. The chain joins TRBV5-1 to TRBJ2-5, with 7 bases aligning to TRBD2. This CDR3 region has 20 residues. Germline V gene data show CDR1 as SGHRS and CDR2 as YFSETQ. Trimming removed 5 bases from V and 5 bases from J; junction bases left unmatched: 27. The chain's CDR3 is CASRPQKTLTGLVWRETQYF. The CDR3 DNA reads as TGCGCCAGCAGACCTCAAAAAACACTGACCGGACTAGTCTGGAGGGAGACCCAGTACTTC. Full variable domain (rest looked up from reference TRBV5-1 and TRBJ2-5): KAGVTQTPRYLIKTRGQQVTLSCSPISGHRSVSWYQQTPGQGLQFLFEYFSETQRNKGNFPGRFSGRQFSNSRSEMNVSTLELGDSALYLCASRPQKTLTGLVWRETQYFGPGTRLLVL.

This clonotype was picked up one time. The rearrangement joins TRBV28 to TRBJ2-7; no clear D gene. This CDR3 is built from 16 residues. Trimming shortened V by 3 bases and J by 1 base, and 16 bases separated the two germline ends. Per the germline V gene, CDR1 is MDHEN and CDR2 is SYDVKM. CDR3 DNA: TGTGCCAGCAGTTTGATGAAAAATATACGTTCCTACGAGCAGTACTTC. Its protein is CASSLMKNIRSYEQYF.

The rearrangement uses TRBV20-1 and TRBJ1-2, with D possibly TRBD1 on 5 matching bases. Germline loops: CDR1 DFQATT, CDR2 SNEGSKA (reference sequence). This CDR3 has 14 residues. V was cut by 8 bases and J by 4 bases, with 20 bases left in between. The CDR3 nucleotides read TGCAGTACTCATGAGACAGCTTACCTCTATGGCTACACCTTC. This codes for CSTHETAYLYGYTF.

A few counts support this clonotype. The chain has TRBV4-2 and TRBJ2-7; 9 positions match TRBD2. The germline gives CDR1 LGHNA, CDR2 YNFKEQ. V shed 1 base, J shed 3 bases, and the junction held 7 bases outside the gene matches. This CDR3 has 16 residues. The CDR3: CASSQGPASGIYEQYF. The CDR3 DNA reads as TGTGCCAGCAGCCAAGGGCCGGCTAGCGGGATCTACGAGCAGTACTTC.

The chain joins TRBV20-1 to TRBJ1-5, with D hard to call. This CDR3 spans 14 amino acids. Trimming took off 0 bases at V and 3 bases at J, with 9 bases between the two ends. The germline CDR1 and CDR2 sequences are DFQATT and SNEGSKA (reference sequence). CDR3: CSAREKGYNQPQHF. The CDR3 region has the DNA TGCAGTGCTAGAGAGAAAGGGTACAATCAGCCCCAGCATTTT.

This clonotype was recorded only once. The J gene is TRBJ2-5, the V gene TRBV7-3; the D gene is possibly TRBD2 (5 bases). Germline CDR1 reads SGHTA; CDR2 reads FQGTGA. The CDR3 has 13 amino acids. Deletions cut 5 bases from V and 2 bases from J, with 9 bases between. This CDR3 is CASSPTRQETQYF. CDR3 DNA: TGTGCCAGCAGCCCTACTAGACAAGAGACCCAGTACTTC.

The CDR3 DNA sequence: TGTGCCAGCAGACCAAACAGGGGAAGGAACTATGGCTACACCTTC. Protein sequence: CASRPNRGRNYGYTF. The rearrangement links TRBV2 to TRBJ1-2, with 7 bases identical to TRBD1. Trimming took 6 bases from V and 2 from J; bases not matched to a gene: 9. The CDR3 consists of 15 residues. From germline, CDR1 is SNHLY and CDR2 FYNNEI.

Only a few counts were recorded for this clonotype. The genes are TRBV7-6 and TRBJ2-3; D assignment may be TRBD1 or TRBD2 (5 bases each). CDR3 length: 14 amino acids. The V gene's germline CDR1 is SGHVS and CDR2 FNYEAQ. V lost 2 bases and J lost 5, with 11 bases in between. This CDR3 is CASSLIVGEDTQYF. In DNA, the CDR3 is TGTGCCAGCAGCTTAATAGTGGGGGAAGATACGCAGTATTTT.

The chain uses TRBV12-3 or TRBV12-4 and TRBJ1-1; 8 bases match TRBD1. The CDR3 loop spans 14 amino acids. The V gene end was trimmed by 7 bases and the J gene end by 3 bases; junction bases not matched to a gene: 7. CDR3 in DNA: TGTGCCAGCACCCTAGGACAGGGCGACACTGAAGCTTTCTTT. It encodes CASTLGQGDTEAFF.

This clonotype appeared many times. The gene calls are TRBV18 and TRBJ2-7; D is unclear. CDR1 and CDR2 (germline): KGHSH, LQKENI. The length of the CDR3 is 11 residues. V lost 4 bases to trimming and J lost 4 bases, with 5 bases between them. The CDR3 loop reads CASSRNYEQYF. CDR3 bases: TGTGCCAGCTCACGTAATTACGAGCAGTACTTC.

A few counts support this clonotype. The gene calls are TRBV11-2 and TRBJ2-1, with TRBD2 matching over 8 bases. This CDR3 is 13 amino acids long. Germline V gives CDR1 SGHAT, CDR2 FQNNGV. Trimming cost V 7 bases and J 5 bases; bases outside gene matches: 4. The CDR3 DNA follows: TGTGCCAGCACGGGAGGGTTGGACAATGAGCAGTTCTTC. Encoded protein: CASTGGLDNEQFF.

This clonotype was seen a handful of times. V and J are TRBV9 and TRBJ1-2; maybe TRBD1 (6 bases). The germline gives CDR1 SGDLS, CDR2 YYNGEE. This CDR3 is 17 amino acids long. Trimming removed 3 bases at V and 4 bases at J, with 22 bases between. In DNA, the CDR3 is TGTGCCAGCAGCGGCGCCACACTCAGGGGCTTCGGCTATGGCTACACCTTC. It codes for CASSGATLRGFGYGYTF.

The rearrangement links TRBV4-1 to TRBJ2-5; 7 bases line up with TRBD1. This CDR3 region has 14 residues. Unmatched junction bases numbered 4, after V lost 3 bases and J lost 3 bases. Germline values: CDR1 MGHRA, CDR2 YSYEKL. This CDR3 is CASSQPGTEETQYF. The CDR3 DNA reads as TGCGCCAGCAGCCAGCCCGGGACAGAAGAGACCCAGTACTTC.

A few counts support this clonotype. The chain links TRBV2 to TRBJ2-1; D perhaps matches TRBD1 (6 bases). The germline V and J ends were trimmed by 3 bases and 6 bases, with 15 bases remaining between them. The CDR3 loop spans 15 amino acids. Germline V gene sequence: CDR1 SNHLY, CDR2 FYNNEI. CDR3: CASSDPPGHLNEQFF. The CDR3 coding sequence is TGTGCCAGCAGTGACCCCCCGGGACACCTCAATGAGCAGTTCTTC.

This rearrangement joins TRBV18 to TRBJ1-6; D unresolved. Trimming removed 1 base at V and 0 bases at J, with 16 bases between. This CDR3 has 19 residues. Germline V gives CDR1 KGHSH, CDR2 LQKENI. The CDR3 loop reads CASSPRPVSPSSYNSPLHF. The DNA of the CDR3 is TGTGCCAGCTCACCACGGCCGGTTTCCCCGAGCTCCTATAATTCACCCCTCCACTTT. Based on the CDR3 plus reference TRBV18 and TRBJ1-6, the full variable domain is NAGVMQNPRHLVRRRGQEARLRCSPMKGHSHVYWYRQLPEEGLKFMVYLQKENIIDESGMPKERFSAEFPKEGPSILRIQQVVRGDSAAYFCASSPRPVSPSSYNSPLHFGNGTRLTVT.

Only a few counts were recorded for this clonotype. This chain connects TRBV20-1 to TRBJ2-7; 7 bases align to TRBD1. The germline V gene encodes CDR1 DFQATT and CDR2 SNEGSKA (reference sequence). Germline trimming cut 1 base from V and 2 bases from J; bases unmatched to any gene: 11. This CDR3 region has 16 residues. Here the CDR3 DNA reads TGCAGTGCTAGAGTTAGTGGCTACAGGGGCGCCTACGAGCAGTACTTC. Its protein is CSARVSGYRGAYEQYF.

This clonotype was counted only a few times. The chain joins TRBV20-1 to TRBJ2-7; TRBD1 matches 8 bases. Trimming took 4 bases from V and 5 from J; bases not matched to a gene: 10. Germline CDR1 DFQATT, CDR2 SNEGSKA (reference sequence). The CDR3 extends over 14 amino acids. CDR3 bases: TGCAGTGCTACGACAACATCAGGGGGCGACGAGCAGTACTTC. It is translated as CSATTTSGGDEQYF.

This clonotype has more than one count but fewer than ten. The J gene is TRBJ2-4, the V gene TRBV5-1, with 7 bases matching TRBD1. With V trimmed by 4 bases and J by 4 bases, 5 bases remained unmatched. CDR1 SGHRS and CDR2 YFSETQ come from the germline V gene. The CDR3 sequence is 14 residues long. The CDR3 region has the DNA TGCGCCAGCAGCCTCCGGGACAGAAAAAACATTCAGTACTTC. Amino acids: CASSLRDRKNIQYF.

About this clonotype itself: At one boundary the junction diverges from the germline segment, which might be a read error. The rearrangement uses TRBV5-1 and TRBJ2-1; either TRBD1 or TRBD2 may supply D (5 bases each). In germline, CDR1 is SGHRS, CDR2 YFSETQ. The length of the CDR3 is 15 residues. The CDR3 region is CASSFGLQRARELFF. CDR3 coding DNA: TGCGCCAGCAGCTTCGGACTCCAAAGGGCCAGGGAGCTGTTCTTC.

The chain employs TRBV5-5 and TRBJ2-5; TRBD2 matches at 12 bases. The V and J ends lost 0 bases and 2 bases, in that order; junction bases with no gene match: 5. The CDR3 has 17 residues. Germline V gene data show CDR1 as SGHKS and CDR2 as YYEKEE (reference sequence). CDR3 in amino acids: CASSLESSGREQETQYF. Here the CDR3 DNA reads TGTGCCAGCAGCTTGGAGTCTAGCGGGAGGGAACAAGAGACCCAGTACTTC.

This chain connects TRBV30 to TRBJ2-1, with TRBD1 identical over 7 bases. Germline CDR1 reads GTSNPN; CDR2 reads SVGIG (reference sequence). The CDR3 has 13 residues. The trim removed 2 bases at V and 5 bases at J, leaving 3 bases unmatched. The CDR3 nucleotides are TGTGCCTGGAGTAGGGGGCCTGACAATGAGCAGTTCTTC. Residues: CAWSRGPDNEQFF. Using reference TRBV30 and TRBJ2-1 for the parts outside the CDR3, the full variable domain is SQTIHQWPATLVQPVGSPLSLECTVEGTSNPNLYWYRQAAGRGLQLLFYSVGIGQISSEVPQNLSASRPQDRQFILSSKKLLLSDSGFYLCAWSRGPDNEQFFGPGTRLTVL.